This passage covers 6 T cell receptor beta chains from one sample sequenced in a study of HIV-infected patients and healthy controls. All unsorted peripheral T cells were captured because whole blood was used without fractionation. Alpha and beta constant-region primers primed reverse transcription of around 500 ng RNA. Each of the alpha and beta chains got its own library through chain-specific third strand synthesis with indices. TCRdb re-called the 5' RACE reads with MiXCR, one entry per CDR3 protein. This table holds fewer than 20,000 distinct CDR3 sequences, 9% to 15% found once. Sequenced sample: blood. All receptors come from an adult in good health.

This clonotype turned up a few times. The V gene is TRBV5-1, the J gene TRBJ2-3, with 7 bases lining up with TRBD1. The J segment lost 4 bases and the V segment lost 4 bases, leaving 6 bases of the junction unmatched. In germline, CDR1 is SGHRS, CDR2 YFSETQ. The CDR3 consists of 14 residues. The CDR3 bases are TGCGCCAGCAGCGGGACAGAATGGGCAGATACGCAGTATTTT. It specifies CASSGTEWADTQYF.

V gene TRBV6-4 combines with J gene TRBJ2-2, with D tentatively TRBD2 (6 bases). This CDR3 contains 15 residues. V shed 5 bases and J shed 3 bases, with 13 bases lying between them. Germline V gene data show CDR1 as MRHNA and CDR2 as SNTAGT. The CDR3 loop reads CASSSRGGDTGELFF. The CDR3 region has the DNA TGTGCCAGCAGTTCCCGTGGCGGGGACACCGGGGAGCTGTTTTTT.

This clonotype came up many times. The chain has TRBV29-1 and TRBJ2-2; 12 bases align to TRBD2. Germline CDR1 SQVTM, CDR2 ANQGSEA. The CDR3 totals 14 residues. J gave up 3 bases and V 8 bases, and 4 bases lay outside the gene matches. The CDR3 sequence: CSFRTSGDTGELFF. CDR3 nucleotide sequence: TGCAGCTTCCGGACTAGCGGGGACACCGGGGAGCTGTTTTTT.

This clonotype was recorded at least ten times. The rearrangement uses TRBV6-1 and TRBJ1-5; D unclear. V was trimmed by 2 bases and J by 0 bases, leaving 11 bases between them. The CDR3 consists of 16 residues. CDR1 MNHNS and CDR2 SASEGT come from the germline V gene. CDR3 bases: TGTGCCAGCAGTGAAACGGGCACCTATAGCAATCAGCCCCAGCATTTT. It specifies CASSETGTYSNQPQHF.

This clonotype has just a few counts. The chain links TRBV10-2 to TRBJ1-2; possibly TRBD1 for D (5 bases). Per the germline V gene, CDR1 is WSHSY and CDR2 is SAAADI. With 4 bases removed from V and 4 bases from J, the gap between germline ends came to 7 bases. The length of the CDR3 is 12 residues. The CDR3 sequence is CASSGDAYGYTF. Written as DNA, the CDR3 is TGCGCCAGCAGTGGGGACGCCTATGGCTACACCTTC.

This clonotype ranks as medium-sized (0.01 to 0.1%). J is TRBJ2-1 and V is TRBV27, with D maybe TRBD1 (6 bases). V was clipped by 3 bases and J by 4 bases, with 13 bases between them. CDR1 is MNHEY and CDR2 is SMNVEV in the germline V gene (reference sequence). The CDR3 is 15 amino acids. The CDR3 spells CASSFRDITYNEQFF. Written as DNA, the CDR3 is TGTGCCAGCAGTTTCCGGGACATAACTTACAATGAGCAGTTCTTC.